This T cell receptor (beta chain) was sequenced for a study of T cell repertoires in aging, cancer and after chemotherapy. Study details: The whole study produced a dataset of several million TCR reads. The study's findings and limits: Compared with age-matched healthy donors, untreated hematological or solid cancer patients showed higher blood TCR clonality. In cancer patients, declining TCR diversity with age involved lost richness and lost evenness. The repertoire data cannot show anything about immunological memory following chemotherapy.

This clonotype was seen a few times. Its antigen is still unknown. Amplification of TCR beta used genomic DNA extracted from peripheral blood. A mixed TRB-A/B primer pool amplified rearranged TRB by multiplex touch-down PCR. TCRdb analysed the multiplex PCR reads with MiXCR anew, one entry per CDR3 protein. Of under 8,500 distinct CDR3 sequences listed, 30% are singletons. The V end was cut by 3 bases, the J end by 3 bases, with 15 bases between. Germline assignment: CDR1 GTSNPN and CDR2 SVGIG (reference sequence). The CDR3 covers 15 residues. The sample was blood. The receptor's source is a human donor with a blood cancer. The chain links TRBV30 to TRBJ2-4; D may be TRBD1 (6 bases). The CDR3 DNA is TGTGCCTGGAGGCCGGCACAGGGCGACAAAAACATTCAGTACTTC. Encoded protein: CAWRPAQGDKNIQYF.